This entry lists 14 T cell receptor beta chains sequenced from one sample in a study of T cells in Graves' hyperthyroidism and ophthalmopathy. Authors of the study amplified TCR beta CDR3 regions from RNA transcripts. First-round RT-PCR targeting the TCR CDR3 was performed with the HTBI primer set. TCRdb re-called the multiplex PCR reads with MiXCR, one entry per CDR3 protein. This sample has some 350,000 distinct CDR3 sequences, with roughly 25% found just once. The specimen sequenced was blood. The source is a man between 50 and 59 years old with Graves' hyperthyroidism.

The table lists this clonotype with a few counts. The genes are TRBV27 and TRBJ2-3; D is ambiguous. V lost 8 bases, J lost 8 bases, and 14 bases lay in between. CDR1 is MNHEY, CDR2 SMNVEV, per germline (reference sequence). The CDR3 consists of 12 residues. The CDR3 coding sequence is TGTGCCAGCGGTCCCATACTCGGTACGCAGTATTTT. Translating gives CASGPILGTQYF.

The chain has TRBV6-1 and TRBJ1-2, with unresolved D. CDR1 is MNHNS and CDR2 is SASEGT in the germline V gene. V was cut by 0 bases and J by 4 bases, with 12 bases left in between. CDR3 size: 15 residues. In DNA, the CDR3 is TGTGCCAGCAGTGAAGCAGTTCACAGCGTCTATGGCTACACCTTC. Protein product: CASSEAVHSVYGYTF.

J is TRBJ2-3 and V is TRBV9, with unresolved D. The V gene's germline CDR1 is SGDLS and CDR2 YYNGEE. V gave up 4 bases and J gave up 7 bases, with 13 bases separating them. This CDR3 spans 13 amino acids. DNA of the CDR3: TGTGCCAGCAGCCTAAGCCCGGAACATACGCAGTATTTT. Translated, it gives CASSLSPEHTQYF.

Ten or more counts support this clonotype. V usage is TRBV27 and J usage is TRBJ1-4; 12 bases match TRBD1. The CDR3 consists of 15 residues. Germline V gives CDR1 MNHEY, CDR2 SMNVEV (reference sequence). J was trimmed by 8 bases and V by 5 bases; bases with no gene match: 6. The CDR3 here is CASSPPGQGAEKLFF. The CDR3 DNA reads TGTGCCAGCAGTCCACCGGGACAGGGGGCAGAAAAACTGTTTTTT. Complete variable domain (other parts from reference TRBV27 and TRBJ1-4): EAQVTQNPRYLITVTGKKLTVTCSQNMNHEYMSWYRQDPGLGLRQIYYSMNVEVTDKGDVPEGYKVSRKEKRNFPLILESPSPNQTSLYFCASSPPGQGAEKLFFGSGTQLSVL.

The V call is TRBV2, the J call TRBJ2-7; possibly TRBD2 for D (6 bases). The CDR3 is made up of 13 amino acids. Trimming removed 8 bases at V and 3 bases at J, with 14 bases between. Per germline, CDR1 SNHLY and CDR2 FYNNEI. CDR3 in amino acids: CASHRSGGYEQYF. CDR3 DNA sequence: TGTGCCAGCCACCGGTCCGGGGGCTACGAGCAGTACTTC. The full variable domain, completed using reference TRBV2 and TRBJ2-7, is EPEVTQTPSHQVTQMGQEVILRCVPISNHLYFYWYRQILGQKVEFLVSFYNNEISEKSEIFDDQFSVERPDGSNFTLKIRSTKLEDSAMYFCASHRSGGYEQYFGPGTRLTVT.

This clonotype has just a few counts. The CDR3 sequence: CATGQGTTSGKYNEQFF. In DNA form, the CDR3 reads TGTGCCACTGGACAGGGGACGACTAGCGGGAAATACAATGAGCAGTTCTTC. This rearrangement joins TRBV7-2 to TRBJ2-1, with TRBD2 matching 11 bases. Germline V CDR1 and CDR2: SGHTA, FQGNSA. Trimming at V came to 10 bases and at J to 4 bases, leaving 15 bases not matched to a gene. The CDR3 covers 17 residues.

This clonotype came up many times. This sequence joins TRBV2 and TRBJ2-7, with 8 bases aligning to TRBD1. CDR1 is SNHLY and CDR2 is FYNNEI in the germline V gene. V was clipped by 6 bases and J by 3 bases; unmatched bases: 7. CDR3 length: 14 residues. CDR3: CASSAGTGVYEQYF. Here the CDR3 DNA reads TGTGCCAGCAGCGCCGGGACAGGCGTCTACGAGCAGTACTTC.

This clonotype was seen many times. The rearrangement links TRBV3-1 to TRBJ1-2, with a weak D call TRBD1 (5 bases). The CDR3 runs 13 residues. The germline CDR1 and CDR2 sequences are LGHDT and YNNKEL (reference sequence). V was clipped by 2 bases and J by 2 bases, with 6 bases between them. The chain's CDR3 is CASSQRGNYGYTF. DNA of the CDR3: TGTGCCAGCAGCCAAAGGGGAAACTATGGCTACACCTTC.

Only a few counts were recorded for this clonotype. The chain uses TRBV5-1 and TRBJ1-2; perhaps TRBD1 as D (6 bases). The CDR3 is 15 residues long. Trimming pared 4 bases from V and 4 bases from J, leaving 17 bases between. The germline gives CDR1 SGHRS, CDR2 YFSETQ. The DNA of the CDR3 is TGCGCCAGCAGCAGTGGACAGACCGCTGGCTATGGCTACACCTTC. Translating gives CASSSGQTAGYGYTF. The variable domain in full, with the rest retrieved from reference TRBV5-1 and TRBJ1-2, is KAGVTQTPRYLIKTRGQQVTLSCSPISGHRSVSWYQQTPGQGLQFLFEYFSETQRNKGNFPGRFSGRQFSNSRSEMNVSTLELGDSALYLCASSSGQTAGYGYTFGSGTRLTVV.

The CDR3 bases are TGTGCCAGCAGCCAAAACGAATATTCTCCCCCGGGGCAGTACTTC. Its protein product is CASSQNEYSPPGQYF. This chain connects TRBV3-1 to TRBJ2-7; no clear D. CDR1 LGHDT and CDR2 YNNKEL come from the germline V gene (reference sequence). V was pared by 2 bases and J by 9 bases, with 20 bases between. This CDR3 has 15 residues.

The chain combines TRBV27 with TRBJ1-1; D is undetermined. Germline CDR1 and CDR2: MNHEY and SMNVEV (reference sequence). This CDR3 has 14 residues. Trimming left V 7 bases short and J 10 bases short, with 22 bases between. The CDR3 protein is CASIGGVSPPGAFF. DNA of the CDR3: TGTGCCAGCATCGGTGGTGTAAGCCCCCCCGGAGCTTTCTTT.

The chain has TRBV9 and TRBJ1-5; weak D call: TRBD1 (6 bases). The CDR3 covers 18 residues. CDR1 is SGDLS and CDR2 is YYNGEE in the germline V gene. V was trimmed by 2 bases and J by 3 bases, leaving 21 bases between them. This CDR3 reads CASSVVQGEWWVNQPQHF. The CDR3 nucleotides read TGTGCCAGCAGCGTCGTACAGGGCGAGTGGTGGGTCAATCAGCCCCAGCATTTT.

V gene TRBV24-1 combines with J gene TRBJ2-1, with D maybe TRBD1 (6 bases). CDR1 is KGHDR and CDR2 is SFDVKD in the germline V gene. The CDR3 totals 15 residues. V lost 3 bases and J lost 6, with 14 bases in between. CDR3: CATSDTGHTSNEQFF. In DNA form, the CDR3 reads TGTGCCACCAGTGATACGGGACATACCTCCAATGAGCAGTTCTTC.

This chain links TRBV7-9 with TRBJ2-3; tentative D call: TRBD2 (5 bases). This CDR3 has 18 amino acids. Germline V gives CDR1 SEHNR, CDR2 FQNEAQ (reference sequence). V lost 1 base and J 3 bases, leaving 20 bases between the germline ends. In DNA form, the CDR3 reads TGTGCCAGCAGCTTAGGGGGAGAGTGGGGAATTCGGACAGATACGCAGTATTTT. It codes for CASSLGGEWGIRTDTQYF.